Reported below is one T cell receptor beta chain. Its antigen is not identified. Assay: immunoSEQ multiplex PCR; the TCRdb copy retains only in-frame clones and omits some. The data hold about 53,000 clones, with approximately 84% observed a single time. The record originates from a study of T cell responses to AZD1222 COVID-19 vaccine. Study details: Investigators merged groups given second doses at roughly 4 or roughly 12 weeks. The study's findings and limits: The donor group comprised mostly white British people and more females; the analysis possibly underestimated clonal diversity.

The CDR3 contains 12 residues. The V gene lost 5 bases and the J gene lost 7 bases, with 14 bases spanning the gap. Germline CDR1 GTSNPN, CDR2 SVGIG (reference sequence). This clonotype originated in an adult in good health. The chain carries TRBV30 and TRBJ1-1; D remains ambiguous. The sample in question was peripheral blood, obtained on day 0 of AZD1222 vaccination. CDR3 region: CAWRTGLDEAFF. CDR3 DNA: TGTGCCTGGCGGACGGGTCTGGATGAAGCTTTCTTT.